A selection of T cell receptor beta chains follows, all from one sample in a study of T cell repertoires in ileal Crohn's disease. TCRdb's table, derived via immunoSEQ multiplex PCR, lists solely in-frame clones and lacks some. The sample lists about 16,000 clones; roughly 90% were seen once. The sequencing input was ileal tissue. The receptors were sampled from an adult with Crohn's disease. Each CDR3 is given without its conserved first and last residue. D genes are given only for firm matches.

V gene	D gene	CDR3 protein
TRBV5-6	TRBD1	ASSFNRGGDQPQH
TRBV28	-	ASSLAGFGNTIY
TRBV5-1	TRBD1	AGSLPTGQGANEQF
TRBV10-3	TRBD1	AVGTGEGYT
TRBV28	TRBD1	ASSIPGQGIRGYT
TRBV28	-	ASSEIFSGANVLT
TRBV19	-	ASSLSGYPEAF
TRBV5-1	TRBD2	ASSLAPSGAYEQY
TRBV18	-	ASSPVQGYGGELF
TRBV18	-	ASSPQRIQDGANVLT
TRBV5-5	TRBD1	ASSLVGQGASGANVLT
TRBV19	-	ASSIVPGSYGYT
TRBV7-2	TRBD1	ASSFWEAGGAGGYT
TRBV15	-	ATSRDPRQEGRVTEAF
TRBV6-6	-	ASSFADMQPQH
TRBV6-5	-	ASSYGRDTEAF
TRBV6-5	-	ASSYPSEGSYGYT
TRBV4-1	TRBD2	ASSQTSGGGLRQF
TRBV5-8	-	ASSFRTGDEQY
TRBV5-6	TRBD1	ASSFGTGGTDTQY
TRBV9	TRBD2	ASSVLTSGATDTQY
TRBV6-5	-	ASSEIGTSHEQF
TRBV7-9	-	ASGRGSYNEQF
TRBV27	-	ASSPRVGGTGELF
TRBV14	TRBD2	ASSRDGRRGEQY
TRBV6-5	TRBD2	ASSPSGAPYEQY
TRBV7-9	-	ASSRRTGPNEKLF
TRBV4-1	-	ASSLARAGTGELF
TRBV6-4	-	ASSDFIEGKRTGNTIY
TRBV18	TRBD1	ASSPFRTGFDEKLF
TRBV15	-	ATSRDTEQF
TRBV4-2	-	ASSQERGGEETQY
TRBV29-1	-	SDRGARYNEQF
TRBV6-5	TRBD2	ASTSSGGAPGELF
TRBV9	TRBD1	ASSVEGRGFYEQY
TRBV4-1	-	ASSQEVGAGDTQY
TRBV7-2	TRBD1	ASSFGQGEAF
TRBV1	-	TSSQEVLQRDLAGGAADTQY
TRBV7-8	TRBD2	ASSPPGGNTGELF
TRBV19	-	ASKTGQMNTEAF
TRBV5-4	-	ASSFETLGNTIY
TRBV19	TRBD1	ASSTQGADTQY
TRBV5-1	-	ASRLAATEAF
TRBV11-1	-	ASSFGGYTEAF
TRBV7-2	-	ASTRSGASGNQPQH
TRBV11-2	-	ASSRGTEAF
TRBV11-2	-	ASSLGHRETQY
TRBV7-2	TRBD2	ASSSPAFGGMQY